One sample yielded the 15 T cell receptor beta chains listed below, sequenced in a study of tissue T cells after allogeneic stem cell transplantation. This table comes from immunoSEQ multiplex PCR, and its TCRdb copy is limited to in-frame clones, with some not included. This sample has under 50,000 clones; roughly 92% occur once, and the top ten carry over 3%. This specimen consisted of blood, obtained before transplantation. The source is a woman aged 35-75 years who later had graft-versus-host disease after an allogeneic stem cell transplant.

The rearrangement links TRBV12-3 or TRBV12-4 to TRBJ2-1; D is perhaps TRBD2 (6 bases). This CDR3 contains 13 residues. V dropped 7 bases and J dropped 1 base, with 8 bases sitting between them. The DNA for the CDR3 is TGTGCCAGCAAGGCGGGGTCCTACAATGAGCAGTTCTTC. Translated, it gives CASKAGSYNEQFF.

The V gene is TRBV2, the J gene TRBJ2-3; 9 bases line up with TRBD1. CDR1 and CDR2 (germline): SNHLY, FYNNEI. The CDR3 spans 15 residues. V dropped 6 bases and J dropped 3; count of bases not matched to a gene: 7. This chain's CDR3 is CASSRDRVATDTQYF. In DNA form, the CDR3 reads TGTGCCAGCAGCCGGGACAGGGTTGCGACAGATACGCAGTATTTT.

This clone was seen just once. The chain employs TRBV6-2 or TRBV6-3 and TRBJ2-5; D is perhaps TRBD2 (7 bases). Germline CDR1 is MNHEY and CDR2 is SVGEGT. Trimming left V 0 bases short and J 5 bases short, with 13 bases between. This CDR3 is 15 amino acids long. The CDR3 reads CASSYSYGGLETQYF. The CDR3, as DNA: TGTGCCAGCAGTTACTCGTACGGGGGGCTTGAGACCCAGTACTTC.

The chain employs TRBV7-9 and TRBJ2-1, with D tentatively TRBD1 or TRBD2 (5 bases each). Germline V gene sequence: CDR1 SEHNR, CDR2 FQNEAQ (reference sequence). V was trimmed by 5 bases and J by 0 bases, leaving 23 bases between them. CDR3 length: 19 residues. The CDR3: CASSPRGPLSGSSYNEQFF. CDR3 DNA sequence: TGTGCCAGCAGCCCAAGGGGTCCCCTCTCAGGGAGCTCCTACAATGAGCAGTTCTTC.

The chain is built from TRBV28 and TRBJ2-3, with 10 bases lining up with TRBD2. CDR1 is MDHEN, CDR2 SYDVKM, per germline. There are 15 residues in the CDR3. V trimming: 3 bases; J trimming: 5 bases; junction bases outside the gene matches: 5. The CDR3: CASSLLAGDIDTQYF. In DNA, the CDR3 is TGTGCCAGCAGTTTGCTAGCGGGAGATATAGATACGCAGTATTTT. Drawing the rest from reference TRBV28 and TRBJ2-3, the complete variable domain is DVKVTQSSRYLVKRTGEKVFLECVQDMDHENMFWYRQDPGLGLRLIYFSYDVKMKEKGDIPEGYSVSREKKERFSLILESASTNQTSMYLCASSLLAGDIDTQYFGPGTRLTVL.

V is TRBV30 and J is TRBJ1-5; a possible D gene is TRBD1 (6 bases). The germline gives CDR1 GTSNPN, CDR2 SVGIG (reference sequence). Trimming took 0 bases from V and 4 from J, leaving 16 bases between them. The CDR3 is 16 residues long. CDR3 residues: CAWSVEYRAGNQPQHF. DNA for the CDR3: TGTGCCTGGAGTGTAGAGTACAGGGCTGGGAATCAGCCCCAGCATTTT.

The chain recombines TRBV5-5 with TRBJ1-4, with 8 positions matching TRBD1. Trimming took 5 bases from V and 0 from J; bases not matched to a gene: 0. The CDR3 loop spans 14 amino acids. The germline V gene has CDR1 SGHKS and CDR2 YYEKEE (reference sequence). CDR3 loop: CASRQGATNEKLFF. CDR3 nucleotide sequence: TGTGCCAGCAGACAGGGGGCAACTAATGAAAAACTGTTTTTT.

The chain is built from TRBV19 and TRBJ1-2; TRBD1 agrees at 9 bases. This CDR3 is built from 16 residues. V shed 5 bases and J 4 bases; nucleotides not matched to a gene: 11. The germline gives CDR1 LNHDA, CDR2 SQIVND (reference sequence). Here the CDR3 reads CASSWGQGRVSYGYTF. In nucleotides, the CDR3 is TGTGCCAGTAGTTGGGGACAGGGAAGGGTAAGCTATGGCTACACCTTC.

The chain has TRBV5-5 and TRBJ1-1; D not certain. Germline CDR1 reads SGHKS; CDR2 reads YYEKEE (reference sequence). The CDR3 loop spans 15 amino acids. V gave up 4 bases and J gave up 5 bases, with 18 bases separating them. The CDR3: CASSIPGTTGTEAFF. DNA of the CDR3: TGTGCCAGCAGCATACCGGGAACGACGGGAACTGAAGCTTTCTTT.

This chain uses TRBV18 with TRBJ2-3, with D hard to call. The CDR3 totals 13 residues. V gave up 2 bases and J gave up 4 bases, with 7 bases separating them. Germline values: CDR1 KGHSH, CDR2 LQKENI. This CDR3 is CASSPIVADTQYF. In nucleotides, the CDR3 is TGTGCCAGCTCACCAATCGTTGCAGATACGCAGTATTTT.

The chain employs TRBV28 and TRBJ1-6, with unresolved D. V lost 8 bases to trimming and J lost 7 bases, with 24 bases between them. The CDR3 has 17 amino acids. CDR1 MDHEN and CDR2 SYDVKM come from the germline V gene. CDR3: CASGLAAVGRRNSPLHF. The CDR3 DNA follows: TGTGCCAGCGGATTAGCGGCGGTAGGGCGGCGGAATTCACCCCTCCACTTT.

The chain couples TRBV28 to TRBJ2-3; TRBD1 aligns across 7 bases. The CDR3 consists of 16 residues. The germline gives CDR1 MDHEN, CDR2 SYDVKM. The trim removed 2 bases at V and 0 bases at J, leaving 5 bases unmatched. CDR3 sequence: CASSLRGQRSTDTQYF. The CDR3 DNA follows: TGTGCCAGCAGTTTAAGGGGACAGCGGAGCACAGATACGCAGTATTTT.

The V gene is TRBV6-2 or TRBV6-3, the J gene TRBJ1-4; no clear D. There are 13 residues in the CDR3. Looked up from germline, CDR1 is MNHEY and CDR2 is SVGEGT. V was cut by 2 bases and J by 5 bases, with 6 bases left in between. In nucleotides, the CDR3 is TGTGCCAGCAGTTACCGCAGGAATGAAAAACTGTTTTTT. This sequence encodes CASSYRRNEKLFF.

The rearrangement links TRBV7-2 to TRBJ2-3, with TRBD2 identical over 15 bases. The ends lost 5 bases at V and 5 bases at J; junction bases unmatched: 5. Germline CDR1 is SGHTA and CDR2 is FQGNSA. This CDR3 region has 16 residues. In nucleotides, the CDR3 is TGTGCCAGCAGCCGCGTGGGACTAGCGGGAGGAGATACGCAGTATTTT. This codes for CASSRVGLAGGDTQYF.

The rearrangement uses TRBV4-3 and TRBJ2-5; 10 bases map to TRBD2. V gave up 4 bases and J gave up 3 bases; unmatched junction bases: 5. The germline gives CDR1 LGHNA, CDR2 YSLEER. There are 15 residues in the CDR3. The CDR3, as DNA: TGCGCCAGCAGCCGGAATCTAGCGGGAGAAGAGACCCAGTACTTC. It translates to CASSRNLAGEETQYF.